Listed below are T cell receptor beta chains from one sample, sequenced in a study of beta chain features in type 1 diabetes. The protocol was immunoSEQ multiplex PCR, while the TCRdb copy is restricted to in-frame clones and leaves out a portion. The sample has roughly 150,000 clones, 9% seen once. The sample comprised central memory CD4+ T cells from blood. All receptors derive from a woman aged 25 to 39 with type 1 diabetes. The CDR3 runs from the conserved cysteine through the conserved F or W. Each record gives: J gene, V gene, D gene, clone size, CDR3 protein, CDR3 DNA. A D gene is named only where the DNA matches it firmly. Clone sizes are given selectively: once, few, many, or a class where the clone is expanded.

TRBJ2-3,TRBV29-1,TRBD2,few,CSVLAGGTDTQYF,TGCAGCGTTCTAGCGGGAGGCACAGATACGCAGTATTTT
TRBJ1-1,TRBV30,TRBD1,-,CAWENRGRDTEAFF,TGTGCCTGGGAAAACAGGGGGAGGGACACTGAAGCTTTCTTT
TRBJ2-3,TRBV18,-,many,CASSPTFRDTITDTQYF,TGTGCCAGCTCACCGACCTTCCGGGACACGATCACAGATACGCAGTATTTT
TRBJ2-7,TRBV9,-,-,CASSLSPSYEQYF,TGTGCCAGCAGCCTATCGCCCTCCTACGAGCAGTACTTC
TRBJ2-7,TRBV15,TRBD1,few,CATSRAGQGYEQYF,TGTGCCACCAGCAGAGCTGGACAGGGCTACGAGCAGTACTTC
TRBJ1-2,TRBV11-2,-,-,CASSWTVHGYTF,TGTGCCAGCAGCTGGACAGTCCATGGCTACACCTTC
TRBJ2-4,TRBV9,TRBD1,-,CASLRTGMDIQYF,TGTGCCAGCCTGCGGACAGGGATGGACATTCAGTACTTC
TRBJ1-5,TRBV6-1,TRBD1,-,CASSEDRGWGQPQHF,TGTGCCAGCAGTGAGGACAGGGGTTGGGGTCAGCCCCAGCATTTT
TRBJ1-2,TRBV7-2,TRBD1,-,CASSYDRAKGYTF,TGTGCCAGCAGCTACGACAGGGCCAAAGGCTACACCTTC
TRBJ2-7,TRBV7-8,TRBD1,-,CASSLRGQRGSYEQYF,TGTGCCAGCAGCTTGAGGGGGCAGCGTGGCTCCTACGAGCAGTACTTC